This T cell receptor beta chain stems from a study of blood T cell repertoires in COVID-19. On the study more broadly: PBMCs, B-cell-depleted T cells, or T cells provided the cDNA or gDNA that made up the material.

The data were produced by immunoSEQ multiplex PCR, yet TCRdb's version contains in-frame clones alone and is incomplete. The sample includes some 43,000 clones, roughly 80% of them seen just once. Germline-derived CDR1 and CDR2 are MGHRA and YSYEKL. The CDR3 has 15 residues. The V segment lost 4 bases and the J segment 2 bases; nucleotides outside the gene matches: 6. The source material was peripheral blood. The sequence came from a man in his fifties with active or convalescent COVID-19. The V call is TRBV4-1, the J call TRBJ1-1; 8 nucleotides line up with TRBD1. The CDR3: CASSPGDRTNTEAFF. Here the CDR3 DNA reads TGCGCCAGCAGCCCGGGGGACAGGACCAACACTGAAGCTTTCTTT.